The following is a T cell receptor beta chain sequence with its context. With 3 bases removed from V and 9 bases from J, the gap between germline ends came to 16 bases. Germline CDR1 and CDR2: SGHDT and YYEEEE. The CDR3 totals 14 residues. UMIs were added to TCR cDNA along with a universal primer site when it was made by 5'RACE template switching. TCRdb independently ran MiXCR on the 5' RACE reads; one entry per CDR3 protein. In the table there are roughly 250,000 distinct CDR3 sequences, over 10% of which are singletons. These data belong to a study of T cells after yellow fever vaccination. This TCR came from a young man who received the YFV17D yellow fever vaccine. V and J are TRBV5-6 and TRBJ1-5; D is unclear. Source: CD4+ T cells sorted from PBMCs, taken 45 days after the yellow fever booster vaccination. The CDR3 sequence is CASSWKDGLGPQHF. DNA for the CDR3: TGTGCCAGCAGCTGGAAGGACGGGCTGGGGCCCCAGCATTTT.